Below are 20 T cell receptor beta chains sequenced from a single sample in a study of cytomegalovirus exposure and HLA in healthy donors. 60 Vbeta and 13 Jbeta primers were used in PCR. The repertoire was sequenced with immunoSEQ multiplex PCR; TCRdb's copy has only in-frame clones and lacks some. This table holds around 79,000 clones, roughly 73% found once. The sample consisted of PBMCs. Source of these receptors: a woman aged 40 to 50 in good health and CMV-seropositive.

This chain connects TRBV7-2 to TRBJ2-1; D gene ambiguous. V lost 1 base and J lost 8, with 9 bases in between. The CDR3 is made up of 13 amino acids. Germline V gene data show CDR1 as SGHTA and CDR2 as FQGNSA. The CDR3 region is CASSLVGAYEQFF. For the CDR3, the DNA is TGTGCCAGCAGCTTAGTCGGAGCTTATGAGCAGTTCTTC.

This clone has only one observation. In DNA form, the CDR3 reads TGTGCCAGCAGTGAACAGGGAATTCGGACTGAAGCTTTCTTT. Translated: CASSEQGIRTEAFF. The J gene is TRBJ1-1, the V gene TRBV2, with D maybe TRBD1 (5 bases). The length of the CDR3 is 14 residues. Germline V gives CDR1 SNHLY, CDR2 FYNNEI. Trimming took off 2 bases at V and 5 bases at J, with 12 bases between the two ends.

CDR3 nucleotide sequence: TGTGCCAGCAGCTTACGAGGATTCGGCACAGATACGCAGTATTTT. As protein: CASSLRGFGTDTQYF. The chain is built from TRBV5-4 and TRBJ2-3; D is uncertain. CDR1 is SGHNT and CDR2 is YYREEE in the germline V gene (reference sequence). This CDR3 has 15 residues. Trimming shortened V by 2 bases and J by 1 base, and 11 bases separated the two germline ends. Using reference TRBV5-4 and TRBJ2-3 for the parts outside the CDR3, the full variable domain is ETGVTQSPTHLIKTRGQQVTLRCSSQSGHNTVSWYQQALGQGPQFIFQYYREEENGRGNFPPRFSGLQFPNYSSELNVNALELDDSALYLCASSLRGFGTDTQYFGPGTRLTVL.

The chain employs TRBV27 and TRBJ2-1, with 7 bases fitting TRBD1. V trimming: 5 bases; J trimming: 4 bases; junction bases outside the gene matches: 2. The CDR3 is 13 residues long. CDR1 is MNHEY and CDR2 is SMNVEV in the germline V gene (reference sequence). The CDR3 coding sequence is TGTGCCAGCAGTCCGGACAGGTACAATGAGCAGTTCTTC. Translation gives CASSPDRYNEQFF.

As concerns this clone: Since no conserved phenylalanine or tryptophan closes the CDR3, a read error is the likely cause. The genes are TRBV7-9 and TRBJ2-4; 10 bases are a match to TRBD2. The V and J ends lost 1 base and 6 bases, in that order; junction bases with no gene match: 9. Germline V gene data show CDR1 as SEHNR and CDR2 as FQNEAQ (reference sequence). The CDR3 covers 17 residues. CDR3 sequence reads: CASSLESAGGLRNIQYV. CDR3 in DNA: TGTGCCAGCAGCTTAGAATCAGCGGGAGGGCTACGAAACATTCAGTACGTC.

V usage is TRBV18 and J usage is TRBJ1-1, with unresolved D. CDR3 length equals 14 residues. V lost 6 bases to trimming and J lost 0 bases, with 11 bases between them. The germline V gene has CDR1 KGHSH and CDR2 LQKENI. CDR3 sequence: CASSSQIMNTEAFF. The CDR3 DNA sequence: TGTGCCAGCTCGTCACAGATCATGAACACTGAAGCTTTCTTT. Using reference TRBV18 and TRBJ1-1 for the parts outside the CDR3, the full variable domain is NAGVMQNPRHLVRRRGQEARLRCSPMKGHSHVYWYRQLPEEGLKFMVYLQKENIIDESGMPKERFSAEFPKEGPSILRIQQVVRGDSAAYFCASSSQIMNTEAFFGQGTRLTVV.

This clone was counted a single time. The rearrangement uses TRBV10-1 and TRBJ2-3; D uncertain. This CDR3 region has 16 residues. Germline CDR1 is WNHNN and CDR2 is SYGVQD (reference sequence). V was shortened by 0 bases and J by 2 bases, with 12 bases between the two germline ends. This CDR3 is CASSESKQQYTDTQYF. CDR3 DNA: TGCGCCAGCAGTGAGTCGAAACAGCAATACACAGATACGCAGTATTTT.

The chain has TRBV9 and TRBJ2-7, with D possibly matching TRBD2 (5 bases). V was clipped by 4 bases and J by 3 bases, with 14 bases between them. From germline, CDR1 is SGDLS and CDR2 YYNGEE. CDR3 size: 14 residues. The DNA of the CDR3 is TGTGCCAGCAGCCCCGGGAATTCGAACTACGAGCAGTACTTC. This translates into CASSPGNSNYEQYF.

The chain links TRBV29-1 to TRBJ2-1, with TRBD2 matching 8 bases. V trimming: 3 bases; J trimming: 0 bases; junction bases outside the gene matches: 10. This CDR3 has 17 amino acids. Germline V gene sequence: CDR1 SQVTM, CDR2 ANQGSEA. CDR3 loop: CSVEENRLASSYNEQFF. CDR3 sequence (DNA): TGCAGCGTTGAGGAAAACCGACTAGCGAGCTCCTACAATGAGCAGTTCTTC.

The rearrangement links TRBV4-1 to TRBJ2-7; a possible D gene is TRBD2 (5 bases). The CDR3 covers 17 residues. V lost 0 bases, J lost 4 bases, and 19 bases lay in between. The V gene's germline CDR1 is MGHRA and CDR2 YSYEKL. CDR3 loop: CASSQDRSTGLAYEQYF. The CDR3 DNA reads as TGCGCCAGCAGCCAAGATCGCTCCACGGGTCTAGCTTACGAGCAGTACTTC.

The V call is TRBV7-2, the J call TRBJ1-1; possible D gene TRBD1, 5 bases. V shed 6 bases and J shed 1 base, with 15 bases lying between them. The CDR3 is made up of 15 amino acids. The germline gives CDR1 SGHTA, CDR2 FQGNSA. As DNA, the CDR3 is TGTGCCAGCAGAGGCCAAAGGGGCGCGAACACTGAAGCTTTCTTT. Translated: CASRGQRGANTEAFF.

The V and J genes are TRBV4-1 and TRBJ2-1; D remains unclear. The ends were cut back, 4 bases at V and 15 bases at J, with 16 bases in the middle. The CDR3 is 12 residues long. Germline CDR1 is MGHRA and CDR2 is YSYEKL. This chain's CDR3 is CASSLGSGSAFF. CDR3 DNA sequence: TGCGCCAGCAGCCTAGGCTCGGGTTCGGCGTTCTTC.

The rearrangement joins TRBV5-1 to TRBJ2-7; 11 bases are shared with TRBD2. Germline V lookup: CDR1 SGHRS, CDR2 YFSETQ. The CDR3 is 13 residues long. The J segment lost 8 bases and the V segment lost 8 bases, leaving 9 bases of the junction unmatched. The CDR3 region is CASKLAGVFKQYF. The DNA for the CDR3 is TGCGCCAGTAAACTAGCGGGAGTTTTCAAGCAGTACTTC.

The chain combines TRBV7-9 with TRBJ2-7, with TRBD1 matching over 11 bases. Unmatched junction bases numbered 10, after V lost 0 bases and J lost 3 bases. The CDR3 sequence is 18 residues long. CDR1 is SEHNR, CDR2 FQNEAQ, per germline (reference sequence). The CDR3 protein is CASSLASRSGTGGYEQYF. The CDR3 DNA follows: TGTGCCAGCAGCTTAGCATCTCGTTCCGGGACAGGGGGCTACGAGCAGTACTTC.

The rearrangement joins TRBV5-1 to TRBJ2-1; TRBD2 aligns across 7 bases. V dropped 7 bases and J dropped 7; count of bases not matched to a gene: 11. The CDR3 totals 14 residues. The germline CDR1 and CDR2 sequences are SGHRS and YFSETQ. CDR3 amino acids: CASHYGGEVNEQFF. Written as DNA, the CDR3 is TGCGCCAGCCACTATGGGGGGGAGGTAAATGAGCAGTTCTTC. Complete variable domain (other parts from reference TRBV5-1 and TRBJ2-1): KAGVTQTPRYLIKTRGQQVTLSCSPISGHRSVSWYQQTPGQGLQFLFEYFSETQRNKGNFPGRFSGRQFSNSRSEMNVSTLELGDSALYLCASHYGGEVNEQFFGPGTRLTVL.

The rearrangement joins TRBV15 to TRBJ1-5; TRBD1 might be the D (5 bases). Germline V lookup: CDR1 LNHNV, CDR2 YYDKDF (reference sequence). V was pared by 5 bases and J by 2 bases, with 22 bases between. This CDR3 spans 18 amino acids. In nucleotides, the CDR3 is TGTGCCACCAGCCCCCGTAAGGGGAGGCCTCTGGGCAATCAGCCCCAGCATTTT. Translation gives CATSPRKGRPLGNQPQHF.

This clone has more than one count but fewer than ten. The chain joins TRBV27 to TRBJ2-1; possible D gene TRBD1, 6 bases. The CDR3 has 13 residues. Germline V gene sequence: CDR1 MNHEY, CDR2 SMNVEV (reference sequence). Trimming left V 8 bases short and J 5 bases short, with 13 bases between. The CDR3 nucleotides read TGTGCCAGCCTCAGGGGCGCAGACAATGAGCAGTTCTTC. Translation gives CASLRGADNEQFF.

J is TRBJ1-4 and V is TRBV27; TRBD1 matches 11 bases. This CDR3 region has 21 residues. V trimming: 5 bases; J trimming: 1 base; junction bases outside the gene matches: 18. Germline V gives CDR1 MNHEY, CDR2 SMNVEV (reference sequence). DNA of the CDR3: TGTGCCAGCAGTCCCACAACCGCTTGGACAGGGGGCCAAAGAACTAATGAAAAACTGTTTTTT. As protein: CASSPTTAWTGGQRTNEKLFF. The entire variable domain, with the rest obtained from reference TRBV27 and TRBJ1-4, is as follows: EAQVTQNPRYLITVTGKKLTVTCSQNMNHEYMSWYRQDPGLGLRQIYYSMNVEVTDKGDVPEGYKVSRKEKRNFPLILESPSPNQTSLYFCASSPTTAWTGGQRTNEKLFFGSGTQLSVL.

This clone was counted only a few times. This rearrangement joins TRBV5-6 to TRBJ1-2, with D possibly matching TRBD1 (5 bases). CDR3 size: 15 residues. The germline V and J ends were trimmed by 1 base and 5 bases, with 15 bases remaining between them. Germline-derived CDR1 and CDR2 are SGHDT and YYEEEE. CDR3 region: CASSLQQGPRYGYTF. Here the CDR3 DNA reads TGTGCCAGCAGCTTGCAGCAGGGCCCTCGGTATGGCTACACCTTC. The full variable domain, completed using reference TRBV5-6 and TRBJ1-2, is DAGVTQSPTHLIKTRGQQVTLRCSPKSGHDTVSWYQQALGQGPQFIFQYYEEEERQRGNFPDRFSGHQFPNYSSELNVNALLLGDSALYLCASSLQQGPRYGYTFGSGTRLTVV.

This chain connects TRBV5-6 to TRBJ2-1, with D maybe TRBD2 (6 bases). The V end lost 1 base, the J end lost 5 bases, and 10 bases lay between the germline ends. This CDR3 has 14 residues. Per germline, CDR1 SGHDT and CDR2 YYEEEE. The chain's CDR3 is CASSLWRRDNEQFF. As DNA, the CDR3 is TGTGCCAGCAGCTTGTGGAGGAGGGACAATGAGCAGTTCTTC.